This T cell receptor (beta chain) was identified during a study of CD8 T cells in ankylosing spondylitis. Whole-study results and caveats: Disease-linked clones had a CD8+ phenotype and relatively low frequency in peripheral blood. Within ankylosing spondylitis blood, a TCR beta motif made up of eight or nine highly homologous variants appeared to be characteristic. Enrichment of disease-linked clones was reportedly significant in matched ankylosing spondylitis synovial fluid.

TCRdb itself ran the 5' RACE reads through MiXCR, one entry per CDR3 protein. The table shows 450,000 to 550,000 distinct CDR3 sequences, with approximately 5% occurring only once. This clonotype came up many times. Its specificity is not known. The V segment lost 4 bases and the J segment 6 bases; nucleotides outside the gene matches: 2. The CDR3 covers 13 residues. Germline CDR1 reads MNHEY; CDR2 reads SVGAGI. Sample: blood, either unsorted or a sorted T cell fraction (not recorded which). The chain uses TRBV6-5 and TRBJ1-2; 10 nucleotides align to TRBD1. The sequence was obtained from a male donor with ankylosing spondylitis. The CDR3 spells CASSFGQGDGYTF. The DNA of the CDR3 is TGTGCCAGCAGTTTTGGACAGGGGGATGGCTACACCTTC.